These 25 T cell receptor beta chains were all obtained from the same sample, sequenced in a study of technical replicates of blood from a handful of donors. Assay used: immunoSEQ multiplex PCR; TCRdb lists only in-frame clones, some missing. Of about 100,000 clones listed, around 95% are singletons. The sample taken for sequencing was T cells isolated from PBMCs. These receptors were collected from a human donor in good health.

The rearrangement links TRBV11-2 to TRBJ2-5; D is uncertain. The V gene lost 5 bases and the J gene lost 4 bases, with 5 bases spanning the gap. CDR1 and CDR2 from the germline V gene are SGHAT and FQNNGV. The CDR3 runs 11 residues. The CDR3 bases are TGTGCCAGCAGCCCTAGAGAGACCCAGTACTTC. Its protein product is CASSPRETQYF.

The V call is TRBV11-3, the J call TRBJ2-5, with 7 bases matching TRBD1. The V gene end was trimmed by 4 bases and the J gene end by 5 bases; junction bases not matched to a gene: 10. The germline V gene encodes CDR1 SGHNT and CDR2 YENEEA. This CDR3 has 15 residues. The CDR3 DNA reads as TGTGCCAGCAGCTCTCGATCGACAGGGTACGAGACCCAGTACTTC. This gives the protein CASSSRSTGYETQYF. The variable domain in full, completed from reference TRBV11-3 and TRBJ2-5, reads EAGVVQSPRYKIIEKKQPVAFWCNPISGHNTLYWYLQNLGQGPELLIRYENEEAVDDSQLPKDRFSAERLKGVDSTLKIQPAELGDSAVYLCASSSRSTGYETQYFGPGTRLLVL.

The rearrangement links TRBV18 to TRBJ2-1; D is unclear. Trimming took off 4 bases at V and 3 bases at J, with 7 bases between the two ends. CDR3 length: 13 residues. Germline assignment: CDR1 KGHSH and CDR2 LQKENI. The CDR3 loop is CASSRGGYNEQFF. DNA for the CDR3: TGTGCCAGCTCACGCGGCGGCTACAATGAGCAGTTCTTC.

V is TRBV15 and J is TRBJ1-1; D remains unclear. The ends were cut back, 1 base at V and 0 bases at J, with 3 bases in the middle. Germline CDR1 LNHNV, CDR2 YYDKDF (reference sequence). The CDR3 length is 13 residues. This chain's CDR3 is CATSRGVNTEAFF. The CDR3 bases are TGTGCCACCAGCAGAGGAGTGAACACTGAAGCTTTCTTT.

Only one count was recorded for this clone. The chain has TRBV10-3 and TRBJ2-5; TRBD1 aligns across 9 bases. The CDR3 runs to 16 residues. V gave up 2 bases and J gave up 3 bases; unmatched junction bases: 7. Germline CDR1 ENHRY, CDR2 SYGVKD. In nucleotides, the CDR3 is TGTGCCATCAGTGAGGGGAAGACAGGGGGAAAAGAGACCCAGTACTTC. The encoded protein is CAISEGKTGGKETQYF.

The chain uses TRBV30 and TRBJ1-3; 7 bases map to TRBD1. The germline V gene has CDR1 GTSNPN and CDR2 SVGIG (reference sequence). V was pared by 3 bases and J by 4 bases, with 30 bases of the junction left unmatched. The CDR3 length is 22 residues. DNA for the CDR3: TGTGCCTGGAGCGTGACGAGGGCAGGGTCGGTCTCCTACGACAGGGAAGGAAACACCATATATTTT. This gives the protein CAWSVTRAGSVSYDREGNTIYF. The full variable domain, completed using reference TRBV30 and TRBJ1-3, is SQTIHQWPATLVQPVGSPLSLECTVEGTSNPNLYWYRQAAGRGLQLLFYSVGIGQISSEVPQNLSASRPQDRQFILSSKKLLLSDSGFYLCAWSVTRAGSVSYDREGNTIYFGEGSWLTVV.

The genes are TRBV15 and TRBJ1-4, with D unresolved. CDR1 and CDR2 (germline): LNHNV, YYDKDF (reference sequence). Trimming took off 1 base at V and 8 bases at J, with 5 bases between the two ends. This CDR3 spans 12 amino acids. CDR3 residues: CATSRGREKLFF. The CDR3 DNA sequence: TGTGCCACCAGCAGAGGCAGAGAAAAACTGTTTTTT.

The rearrangement joins TRBV6-5 to TRBJ1-3, with D uncertain. CDR1 is MNHEY, CDR2 SVGAGI, per germline. This CDR3 is built from 14 residues. Trimming stripped 5 bases from V and 0 bases from J, with 8 bases between. This CDR3 is CASSREYSGNTIYF. CDR3 nucleotide sequence: TGTGCCAGCAGTCGGGAGTACTCTGGAAACACCATATATTTT.

This chain links TRBV6-6 with TRBJ1-1; D gene ambiguous. The germline V and J ends were trimmed by 7 bases and 1 base, with 13 bases remaining between them. The germline CDR1 and CDR2 sequences are MNHNY and SVGAGI (reference sequence). The CDR3 totals 14 residues. This CDR3 is CASTPGSRNTEAFF. The CDR3 DNA follows: TGTGCCAGCACTCCCGGGAGCCGGAACACTGAAGCTTTCTTT.

The chain uses TRBV19 and TRBJ1-1; weak D call: TRBD1 (5 bases). Trimming shortened V by 3 bases and J by 2 bases, and 31 bases separated the two germline ends. CDR3 length: 21 amino acids. Germline values: CDR1 LNHDA, CDR2 SQIVND (reference sequence). The CDR3 reads CASSMFGSRGFGRVANTEAFF. For the CDR3, the DNA is TGTGCCAGTAGTATGTTCGGTAGTAGGGGTTTCGGCCGGGTAGCCAACACTGAAGCTTTCTTT.

This clone was picked up one time. This sequence joins TRBV29-1 and TRBJ2-7, with D tentatively TRBD1 (6 bases). The ends were cut back, 7 bases at V and 5 bases at J, with 21 bases in the middle. This CDR3 is built from 14 residues. Looked up from germline, CDR1 is SQVTM and CDR2 is ANQGSEA. The CDR3 is CSALPGVSLNEQYF. In nucleotides, the CDR3 is TGCAGCGCCCTACCAGGGGTGTCCCTCAACGAGCAGTACTTC.

The J gene is TRBJ1-5, the V gene TRBV6-4, with D unresolved. V lost 6 bases to trimming and J lost 0 bases, with 12 bases between them. Per germline, CDR1 MRHNA and CDR2 SNTAGT. The CDR3 is 15 amino acids. CDR3 in DNA: TGTGCCAGCAGCTTGGAGGCGGCTAGCAATCAGCCCCAGCATTTT. Translating gives CASSLEAASNQPQHF.

This sequence joins TRBV30 and TRBJ2-1; 15 nucleotides line up with TRBD2. Germline V gives CDR1 GTSNPN, CDR2 SVGIG (reference sequence). J gave up 8 bases and V 8 bases, and 13 bases lay outside the gene matches. This CDR3 has 16 amino acids. The CDR3 DNA sequence: TGTGCCAGTGACAACGGGGGACTAGCGGGAGGCGATGAGCAGTTCTTC. Translated, it gives CASDNGGLAGGDEQFF.

The chain has TRBV7-8 and TRBJ1-2; possibly TRBD1 for D (6 bases). The CDR3 sequence is 14 residues long. Trimming pared 3 bases from V and 5 bases from J, leaving 13 bases between. Germline V gives CDR1 SGHVS, CDR2 FQNEAQ. The CDR3 here is CASSFTGSAYGYTF. The DNA for the CDR3 is TGTGCCAGCAGCTTCACAGGGTCCGCGTATGGCTACACCTTC.

The CDR3 coding sequence is TGCGCCAGCAGCCTCTCGGCGGGAGGATATTACAATGAGCAGTTCTTC. It yields the protein CASSLSAGGYYNEQFF. This sequence joins TRBV5-1 and TRBJ2-1; 8 bases fit TRBD2. The V gene's germline CDR1 is SGHRS and CDR2 YFSETQ. V gave up 4 bases and J gave up 4 bases; unmatched junction bases: 10. CDR3 length: 16 residues.

The chain employs TRBV6-5 and TRBJ2-4; 9 nucleotides align to TRBD1. The CDR3 runs to 14 residues. V was clipped by 6 bases and J by 1 base; unmatched bases: 1. Germline assignment: CDR1 MNHEY and CDR2 SVGAGI. The CDR3 nucleotides are TGTGCCAGCAGAGGACAGGGGGCCAAAAACATTCAGTACTTC. Residues: CASRGQGAKNIQYF.

This clone was observed a single time. The chain recombines TRBV6-5 with TRBJ1-2, with TRBD1 identical over 8 bases. The CDR3 runs 12 residues. The junction had 1 base not matched to a gene; V was cut back by 5 bases and J by 5 bases. Germline V gene sequence: CDR1 MNHEY, CDR2 SVGAGI. The CDR3, as DNA: TGTGCCAGCAGTCGGACAGGGTATGGCTACACCTTC. Its translation: CASSRTGYGYTF.

The genes are TRBV19 and TRBJ2-3; TRBD1 might be the D (6 bases). From germline, CDR1 is LNHDA and CDR2 SQIVND (reference sequence). The CDR3 is made up of 16 amino acids. The germline V and J ends were trimmed by 4 bases and 4 bases, with 18 bases remaining between them. CDR3: CASSTRTANPPDTQYF. As DNA, the CDR3 is TGTGCCAGTAGTACTCGGACAGCAAACCCCCCAGATACGCAGTATTTT.

This rearrangement joins TRBV27 to TRBJ2-7; the D is unclear. The CDR3 runs to 11 residues. Trimming stripped 4 bases from V and 4 bases from J, with 5 bases between. From germline, CDR1 is MNHEY and CDR2 SMNVEV (reference sequence). CDR3 residues: CASSSMYEQYF. The CDR3 coding sequence is TGTGCCAGCAGTTCCATGTACGAGCAGTACTTC.

This rearrangement joins TRBV18 to TRBJ1-2, with 11 bases aligning to TRBD1. This CDR3 is 16 amino acids long. Germline values: CDR1 KGHSH, CDR2 LQKENI. The trim removed 1 base at V and 5 bases at J, leaving 6 bases unmatched. CDR3 DNA sequence: TGTGCCAGCTCACCACGTCGGACAGGGGGCAAATATGGCTACACCTTC. It encodes CASSPRRTGGKYGYTF.

The CDR3 DNA is TGTGCCAGTAGTATAACAGGGGGTGTATTAAACACTGAAGCTTTCTTT. Its translation is CASSITGGVLNTEAFF. The chain carries TRBV19 and TRBJ1-1, with 8 positions matching TRBD1. In germline, CDR1 is LNHDA, CDR2 SQIVND (reference sequence). V shed 2 bases, J shed 2 bases, and the junction held 7 bases outside the gene matches. CDR3 length equals 16 residues.

The chain carries TRBV19 and TRBJ2-7, with TRBD1 matching 7 bases. Germline lookup yields CDR1 LNHDA and CDR2 SQIVND (reference sequence). The CDR3 is 16 amino acids. V shed 3 bases and J 0 bases; nucleotides not matched to a gene: 8. Here the CDR3 reads CASSMLSGTDSYEQYF. For the CDR3, the DNA is TGTGCCAGTAGTATGTTATCCGGGACAGACTCCTACGAGCAGTACTTC.

The chain combines TRBV9 with TRBJ2-3; 7 nucleotides agree with TRBD2. The CDR3 extends over 16 amino acids. From germline, CDR1 is SGDLS and CDR2 YYNGEE. The J segment lost 6 bases and the V segment lost 4 bases, leaving 14 bases of the junction unmatched. The CDR3 loop is CASSPHWAGVGDTQYF. The DNA for the CDR3 is TGTGCCAGCAGCCCCCATTGGGCGGGAGTCGGGGATACGCAGTATTTT.

The chain couples TRBV11-2 to TRBJ2-7; possibly TRBD2 for D (6 bases). V dropped 1 base and J dropped 3 bases, with 10 bases sitting between them. CDR1 SGHAT and CDR2 FQNNGV come from the germline V gene. The CDR3 sequence is 14 residues long. The CDR3: CASSLAATSYEQYF. The CDR3 nucleotides read TGTGCCAGCAGCTTAGCTGCGACTAGCTACGAGCAGTACTTC.

V gene TRBV5-1 combines with J gene TRBJ2-7, with TRBD1 identical over 8 bases. Per the germline V gene, CDR1 is SGHRS and CDR2 is YFSETQ. J was trimmed by 4 bases and V by 2 bases; bases with no gene match: 8. CDR3 size: 15 residues. This CDR3 is CASSLTQGARYEQYF. Here the CDR3 DNA reads TGCGCCAGCAGCTTAACCCAGGGGGCGCGTTACGAGCAGTACTTC.